The 27 T cell receptor beta chains listed next were all sequenced from one sample in a study of T cells after yellow fever vaccination. TCRdb passed the 5' RACE reads through MiXCR, listing each CDR3 protein once. The table has 600,000 to 750,000 distinct CDR3 sequences, over 9% seen once; the top ten hold more than 12%. The sequenced sample was PBMCs, obtained on the day of the yellow fever booster vaccination. These receptor sequences come from a man aged 25 to 45 who received the YFV17D yellow fever vaccine.

This clonotype appeared many times. The rearrangement uses TRBV5-4 and TRBJ2-5; D ambiguous. V gave up 4 bases and J gave up 0 bases, with 7 bases separating them. The CDR3 runs 13 residues. Per the germline V gene, CDR1 is SGHNT and CDR2 is YYREEE (reference sequence). CDR3 protein: CASSVANQETQYF. For the CDR3, the DNA is TGTGCCAGCAGCGTAGCAAACCAAGAGACCCAGTACTTC.

V gene TRBV12-3 or TRBV12-4 combines with J gene TRBJ1-2; no firm D call. Trimming took 1 base from V and 8 from J, leaving 20 bases between them. The CDR3 length is 16 residues. The CDR3 here is CASSLGVGQALRGYTF. The CDR3, as DNA: TGTGCCAGCAGTTTAGGAGTTGGGCAGGCCCTCCGGGGCTACACCTTC.

The chain recombines TRBV20-1 with TRBJ1-1, with 7 bases aligning to TRBD1. There are 14 residues in the CDR3. Germline trimming cut 4 bases from V and 0 bases from J; bases unmatched to any gene: 5. Germline CDR1 is DFQATT and CDR2 is SNEGSKA (reference sequence). CDR3 in amino acids: CSANKGAMNTEAFF. The CDR3 bases are TGCAGTGCTAATAAGGGGGCGATGAACACTGAAGCTTTCTTT.

This clonotype was detected ten times or more. The rearrangement uses TRBV4-3 and TRBJ2-3, with D unclear. Germline V gene lookup returns CDR1 LGHNA and CDR2 YSLEER. CDR3 length equals 17 residues. Trimming took 0 bases from V and 3 from J, leaving 16 bases between them. In DNA form, the CDR3 reads TGCGCCAGCAGCCAAGATAGGGCAAGGAGACGGACAGATACGCAGTATTTT. It specifies CASSQDRARRRTDTQYF.

The chain couples TRBV29-1 to TRBJ2-7; D unresolved. V lost 4 bases and J 2 bases, leaving 6 bases between the germline ends. The CDR3 length is 11 residues. The V gene's germline CDR1 is SQVTM and CDR2 ANQGSEA. In nucleotides, the CDR3 is TGCAGCGTTGTGGTGGCCTACGAGCAGTACTTC. Protein sequence: CSVVVAYEQYF.

The sample holds a few counts of this clonotype. The chain combines TRBV29-1 with TRBJ2-1, with no clear D. The CDR3 has 16 amino acids. The V gene's germline CDR1 is SQVTM and CDR2 ANQGSEA. Deletions cut 3 bases from V and 1 base from J, with 16 bases between. The CDR3, as DNA: TGCAGCGTTGACCCCGTTCTTAAGGGTTCCTACAATGAGCAGTTCTTC. Encoded protein: CSVDPVLKGSYNEQFF.

This clonotype was counted a few times. The rearrangement joins TRBV27 to TRBJ2-1; 8 nucleotides line up with TRBD2. This CDR3 is built from 14 residues. With 3 bases clipped from V and 10 bases from J, the junction kept 8 bases outside the gene matches. In germline, CDR1 is MNHEY, CDR2 SMNVEV (reference sequence). CDR3 nucleotides: TGTGCCAGCAGTTTTACGGGAGGGCCGGGAGAGCAGTTCTTC. Its protein is CASSFTGGPGEQFF.

Only a few counts were recorded for this clonotype. The chain joins TRBV9 to TRBJ2-2; no clear D. Germline assignment: CDR1 SGDLS and CDR2 YYNGEE. The V end was cut by 1 base, the J end by 15 bases, with 19 bases between. The CDR3 loop spans 14 amino acids. The chain's CDR3 is CASSVFDRLSDVFF. CDR3 coding DNA: TGTGCCAGCAGCGTATTTGATCGCCTCTCGGACGTGTTTTTT.

This clonotype was seen a few times. The rearrangement uses TRBV5-1 and TRBJ2-7, with 8 nucleotides matching TRBD1. Losses at the gene ends were 1 base for V and 5 bases for J; bases not matched to a gene: 14. The CDR3 is made up of 17 amino acids. CDR1 is SGHRS and CDR2 is YFSETQ in the germline V gene. The CDR3 DNA reads TGCGCCAGCAGCTTGAGTTTCACATCGGACAGGGTCGACGAGCAGTACTTC. Translating it yields CASSLSFTSDRVDEQYF.

The J gene is TRBJ1-2, the V gene TRBV20-1; 8 bases line up with TRBD1. CDR1 is DFQATT and CDR2 is SNEGSKA in the germline V gene (reference sequence). The J segment lost 3 bases and the V segment lost 6 bases, leaving 6 bases of the junction unmatched. The CDR3 spans 13 residues. CDR3 sequence: CSALVQGDYGYTF. DNA of the CDR3: TGCAGTGCCCTAGTACAGGGGGACTATGGCTACACCTTC.

This clonotype was observed at least ten times. The chain employs TRBV30 and TRBJ2-7; maybe TRBD1 (6 bases). The CDR3 totals 12 residues. Trimming removed 3 bases from V and 5 bases from J, with 11 bases in between. In germline, CDR1 is GTSNPN, CDR2 SVGIG (reference sequence). This CDR3 is CAWRTGNHEQYF. The CDR3 nucleotides are TGTGCCTGGAGAACAGGGAACCACGAGCAGTACTTC.

The table lists this clonotype with a few counts. V is TRBV7-2 and J is TRBJ2-4; TRBD2 matches at 9 bases. J lost 6 bases, V lost 5 bases, and 5 bases had no gene match. The CDR3 has 14 amino acids. Looked up from germline, CDR1 is SGHTA and CDR2 is FQGNSA. As DNA, the CDR3 is TGTGCCAGCAGCCGAGCGGGAGGTTCAAACATTCAGTACTTC. It translates to CASSRAGGSNIQYF.

The V gene is TRBV5-1, the J gene TRBJ2-3; 7 bases line up with TRBD2. This CDR3 region has 14 residues. V lost 5 bases and J lost 3; bases outside the gene matches: 6. Germline assignment: CDR1 SGHRS and CDR2 YFSETQ. The CDR3 nucleotides read TGCGCCAGCAGGGCGGCTAGCGGTACAGATACGCAGTATTTT. Amino acid sequence: CASRAASGTDTQYF.

This clonotype has a handful of counts. The CDR3 DNA follows: TGTGCCAGCTCACCAGGGAGCGGGCAATTGACAGAGACCCAGTACTTC. As protein: CASSPGSGQLTETQYF. The J gene is TRBJ2-5, the V gene TRBV18; D possibly corresponds to TRBD2 (6 bases). V shed 2 bases and J shed 4 bases, with 17 bases lying between them. CDR3 size: 16 residues. Germline V gene lookup returns CDR1 KGHSH and CDR2 LQKENI. Complete variable domain (other parts from reference TRBV18 and TRBJ2-5): NAGVMQNPRHLVRRRGQEARLRCSPMKGHSHVYWYRQLPEEGLKFMVYLQKENIIDESGMPKERFSAEFPKEGPSILRIQQVVRGDSAAYFCASSPGSGQLTETQYFGPGTRLLVL.

This clonotype was counted many times. The V gene is TRBV5-1, the J gene TRBJ1-2, with D maybe TRBD1 (6 bases). V shed 0 bases and J shed 3 bases, with 12 bases lying between them. The CDR3 totals 15 residues. Germline-derived CDR1 and CDR2 are SGHRS and YFSETQ. In DNA, the CDR3 is TGCGCCAGCAGCTTGGCTTGGAAGGGGGACTATGGCTACACCTTC. Amino acid sequence: CASSLAWKGDYGYTF.

The chain uses TRBV5-1 and TRBJ1-5, with D hard to call. The germline gives CDR1 SGHRS, CDR2 YFSETQ. The CDR3 runs 12 residues. Trimming left V 7 bases short and J 7 bases short, with 12 bases between. CDR3 sequence: CASVEFSQPQHF. DNA for the CDR3: TGCGCCAGCGTCGAATTTTCCCAGCCCCAGCATTTT. Looking up the rest from reference TRBV5-1 and TRBJ1-5 gives the full variable domain: KAGVTQTPRYLIKTRGQQVTLSCSPISGHRSVSWYQQTPGQGLQFLFEYFSETQRNKGNFPGRFSGRQFSNSRSEMNVSTLELGDSALYLCASVEFSQPQHFGDGTRLSIL.

This clonotype was found a few times. The rearrangement uses TRBV25-1 and TRBJ1-1; possibly TRBD1 for D (5 bases). V dropped 5 bases and J dropped 1 base, with 11 bases sitting between them. Germline V gene lookup returns CDR1 MGHDK and CDR2 SYGVNS. The CDR3 has 14 amino acids. The CDR3 region has the DNA TGTGCCAGCAGTCCCTTGGACACGAACACTGAAGCTTTCTTT. It codes for CASSPLDTNTEAFF.

V and J are TRBV27 and TRBJ2-3, with D tentatively TRBD1 (5 bases). This CDR3 spans 14 amino acids. V was shortened by 4 bases and J by 4 bases, with 12 bases between the two germline ends. Germline V gene lookup returns CDR1 MNHEY and CDR2 SMNVEV (reference sequence). CDR3 region: CASSSQDNPDTQYF. The CDR3 nucleotides are TGTGCCAGCAGTTCCCAGGACAACCCAGATACGCAGTATTTT.

This clonotype was seen a handful of times. The chain uses TRBV2 and TRBJ2-7; 8 nucleotides agree with TRBD2. Unmatched junction bases numbered 6, after V lost 10 bases and J lost 1 base. The germline V gene encodes CDR1 SNHLY and CDR2 FYNNEI. The CDR3 runs to 13 residues. DNA for the CDR3: TGTGCCACCTGGACTAGCTGGTCCTACGAGCAGTACTTC. This gives the protein CATWTSWSYEQYF.

The V call is TRBV5-1, the J call TRBJ2-6; no firm D call. The ends were cut back, 0 bases at V and 0 bases at J, with 7 bases in the middle. Per germline, CDR1 SGHRS and CDR2 YFSETQ. CDR3 length: 16 amino acids. CDR3 sequence: CASSLGPRSGANVLTF. The CDR3 DNA follows: TGCGCCAGCAGCTTGGGTCCCCGCTCTGGGGCCAACGTCCTGACTTTC.

The rearrangement uses TRBV4-3 and TRBJ1-5, with D unclear. The germline V gene encodes CDR1 LGHNA and CDR2 YSLEER. The CDR3 covers 13 residues. The ends were cut back, 3 bases at V and 4 bases at J, with 7 bases in the middle. This chain's CDR3 is CASSQGWNQPQHF. The CDR3 nucleotides read TGCGCCAGCAGCCAGGGGTGGAATCAGCCCCAGCATTTT.

The chain recombines TRBV9 with TRBJ1-2; D call uncertain. Germline CDR1 and CDR2: SGDLS and YYNGEE. This CDR3 contains 12 residues. V dropped 0 bases and J dropped 7 bases, with 7 bases sitting between them. Here the CDR3 DNA reads TGTGCCAGCAGCGTAGCGGTAACTGGCTACACCTTC. It specifies CASSVAVTGYTF.

In this sample, this clonotype turned up a few times. V and J are TRBV6-2 or TRBV6-3 and TRBJ2-5, with D tentatively TRBD1 (6 bases). Between the trimmed V and J ends, which lost 5 bases and 4 bases, there was a span of 20 bases. The CDR3 length is 16 residues. Germline CDR1 and CDR2: MNHEY and SVGEGT. The CDR3 protein is CASSNRQDLFRETQYF. The CDR3 nucleotides read TGTGCCAGCAGTAACAGACAGGACCTTTTTAGAGAGACCCAGTACTTC.

In this sample, this clonotype turned up a few times. The chain employs TRBV20-1 and TRBJ1-2; D is ambiguous. Deletions cut 0 bases from V and 4 bases from J, with 9 bases between. This CDR3 is built from 13 residues. Germline CDR1 DFQATT, CDR2 SNEGSKA (reference sequence). The CDR3 DNA follows: TGCAGTGCTAGAGATACCCGAGTCTATGGCTACACCTTC. Translating it yields CSARDTRVYGYTF.

This clonotype has only a few counts. This chain uses TRBV10-3 with TRBJ2-2; 11 bases line up with TRBD2. V was clipped by 2 bases and J by 8 bases; unmatched bases: 4. This CDR3 spans 15 amino acids. CDR1 ENHRY and CDR2 SYGVKD come from the germline V gene. CDR3 in amino acids: CAISEASGRKGELFF. The CDR3 region has the DNA TGTGCCATCAGTGAGGCTAGCGGGAGGAAAGGGGAGCTGTTTTTT.

V usage is TRBV6-5 and J usage is TRBJ2-5; a possible D gene is TRBD2 (5 bases). V dropped 4 bases and J dropped 5 bases, with 20 bases sitting between them. Germline assignment: CDR1 MNHEY and CDR2 SVGAGI. CDR3 length: 16 residues. Here the CDR3 reads CASSSRSKTRKETQYF. The CDR3 nucleotides read TGTGCCAGCAGTTCCCGATCCAAAACTAGGAAGGAGACCCAGTACTTC.

The DNA of the CDR3 is TGTGCCAGCAGCTTAAGCCAGGGGGGGACTGAAGCTTTCTTT. It codes for CASSLSQGGTEAFF. The chain has TRBV7-9 and TRBJ1-1, with 7 bases aligning to TRBD1. The germline CDR1 and CDR2 sequences are SEHNR and FQNEAQ (reference sequence). The CDR3 extends over 14 amino acids. The V and J ends lost 2 bases and 5 bases, in that order; junction bases with no gene match: 5.